These 19 T cell receptor beta chains originate from one sample sequenced in a study of spatial heterogeneity in lung cancer. Indicated time point: sample taken at primary tumor resection. One entry per CDR3 protein, called by TCRdb with MiXCR from the 5' RACE reads. The repertoire consists of about 22,000 distinct CDR3 sequences, with 4.5% to 7% occurring once and the leading ten covering 30% to 35%. The sample was PBMCs, taken at surgery. The receptors derive from a male donor with early-stage non-small cell lung cancer.

This clonotype was recorded at least ten times. The V call is TRBV7-8, the J call TRBJ2-7, with 11 bases identical to TRBD2. Germline loops: CDR1 SGHVS, CDR2 FQNEAQ. With V trimmed by 0 bases and J by 6 bases, 4 bases remained unmatched. The CDR3 extends over 15 amino acids. The CDR3 sequence: CASSLADGTSGEQYF. The CDR3 coding sequence is TGTGCCAGCAGCTTAGCGGATGGGACTAGCGGCGAGCAGTACTTC.

By frequency in the sample, this clonotype is medium-sized (0.01 to 0.1%). The V gene is TRBV4-2, the J gene TRBJ2-3, with D unresolved. CDR3 length: 15 residues. Trimming took off 0 bases at V and 2 bases at J, with 9 bases between the two ends. CDR1 is LGHNA, CDR2 YNFKEQ, per germline. CDR3: CASSQEGVPTDTQYF. For the CDR3, the DNA is TGTGCCAGCAGCCAAGAGGGCGTTCCCACAGATACGCAGTATTTT.

The sample holds many counts of this clonotype. V is TRBV6-5 and J is TRBJ2-4; D possibly corresponds to TRBD1 (5 bases). In germline, CDR1 is MNHEY, CDR2 SVGAGI. The CDR3 loop spans 12 amino acids. Trimming shortened V by 9 bases and J by 7 bases, and 13 bases separated the two germline ends. The CDR3 protein is CASRGASNIQYF. The CDR3 nucleotides read TGTGCCAGTCGTGGGGCCTCGAACATTCAGTACTTC.

A word on this clonotype: One base away lies a much larger clone, so this may be a sequencing read error. The chain carries TRBV11-2 and TRBJ2-3; D is perhaps TRBD1 (5 bases). The CDR3 runs 12 residues. V lost 4 bases and J lost 9, with 11 bases in between. Germline CDR1 SGHAT, CDR2 FQNNGV. CDR3 protein: CASSSQGTTQYF. CDR3 coding DNA: TGTGCCAGCAGCTCCCAGGGCACGACGCAGTATTTT.

This clonotype has ten or more counts. The chain recombines TRBV7-2 with TRBJ2-3; D possibly corresponds to TRBD2 (5 bases). Germline V gene sequence: CDR1 SGHTA, CDR2 FQGNSA. V gave up 6 bases and J gave up 2 bases, with 12 bases separating them. The CDR3 covers 14 residues. CDR3 loop: CASSQDWNTDTQYF. The CDR3 DNA reads TGTGCCAGCAGTCAGGACTGGAACACAGATACGCAGTATTTT.

In this sample, this clonotype turned up many times. The chain joins TRBV7-9 to TRBJ1-3, with D unclear. The CDR3 extends over 16 amino acids. CDR1 and CDR2 from the germline V gene are SEHNR and FQNEAQ (reference sequence). Trimming left V 5 bases short and J 2 bases short, with 16 bases between. Here the CDR3 reads CASSPRAHLPGNTIYF. CDR3 DNA: TGTGCCAGCAGCCCAAGGGCCCATCTCCCTGGAAACACCATATATTTT.

This clonotype was observed at least ten times. The chain employs TRBV29-1 and TRBJ2-7, with a tentative D call TRBD1 (5 bases). The CDR3 sequence is 11 residues long. Deletions cut 5 bases from V and 9 bases from J, with 14 bases between. Germline assignment: CDR1 SQVTM and CDR2 ANQGSEA. CDR3 DNA: TGCAGCGTTCGCAGGGAATCTGGGCAGTACTTC. It yields the protein CSVRRESGQYF.

J is TRBJ2-2 and V is TRBV5-4, with 11 bases fitting TRBD2. The CDR3 length is 17 residues. Germline V lookup: CDR1 SGHNT, CDR2 YYREEE (reference sequence). Trimming cost V 4 bases and J 5 bases; bases outside gene matches: 10. The CDR3 loop reads CASSPLGLAEGTGELFF. CDR3 sequence (DNA): TGTGCCAGCAGCCCCCTGGGACTAGCGGAAGGAACCGGGGAGCTGTTTTTT.

This clonotype appeared a few times. The chain recombines TRBV25-1 with TRBJ2-7; D not certain. Germline CDR1 is MGHDK and CDR2 is SYGVNS. CDR3 length equals 14 residues. The ends were cut back, 1 base at V and 7 bases at J, with 14 bases in the middle. Here the CDR3 DNA reads TGTGCCAGCAGTGAATTCGACGGGTCTCGGGAGCAGTACTTC. Protein: CASSEFDGSREQYF.

In its sample, this clonotype was seen a few times. The chain combines TRBV24-1 with TRBJ2-3, with D maybe TRBD1 (6 bases). Per the germline V gene, CDR1 is KGHDR and CDR2 is SFDVKD. The CDR3 consists of 15 residues. The germline V and J ends were trimmed by 7 bases and 2 bases, with 15 bases remaining between them. CDR3 residues: CATSDRTALTDTQYF. The CDR3 coding sequence is TGTGCCACCAGCGACCGGACAGCACTCACAGATACGCAGTATTTT.

CDR3 in DNA: TGTGCCAGCAGTTTCGGGGATCTTGCTGGGGCCAACGTCCTGACTTTC. Translated, it gives CASSFGDLAGANVLTF. The chain carries TRBV28 and TRBJ2-6, with D possibly matching TRBD2 (5 bases). Germline V CDR1 and CDR2: MDHEN, SYDVKM. The CDR3 is 16 amino acids. V was pared by 3 bases and J by 2 bases, with 11 bases between.

The chain employs TRBV20-1 and TRBJ2-5; possible D gene TRBD2, 5 bases. V lost 3 bases, J lost 2 bases, and 16 bases lay in between. The V gene's germline CDR1 is DFQATT and CDR2 SNEGSKA (reference sequence). The CDR3 sequence is 15 residues long. DNA of the CDR3: TGCAGTGCTAGGATCGCTAGCTCCCCACAAGAGACCCAGTACTTC. This translates into CSARIASSPQETQYF.

This clonotype appeared many times. V and J are TRBV28 and TRBJ2-2; D tentatively reads TRBD1 or TRBD2 (6 bases each). This CDR3 is 15 amino acids long. Germline V gene sequence: CDR1 MDHEN, CDR2 SYDVKM. V lost 7 bases, J lost 5 bases, and 17 bases lay in between. This CDR3 is CASTLGGSGTGELFF. The CDR3 region has the DNA TGTGCCAGCACCTTAGGGGGGTCTGGTACCGGGGAGCTGTTTTTT.

This clonotype was observed at least ten times. The genes are TRBV7-2 and TRBJ2-7, with 7 positions matching TRBD1. The CDR3 spans 13 residues. Trimming took 5 bases from V and 1 from J; bases not matched to a gene: 2. Germline assignment: CDR1 SGHTA and CDR2 FQGNSA. This CDR3 is CASSRDRSYEQYF. The CDR3 region has the DNA TGTGCCAGCAGCCGGGACAGATCCTACGAGCAGTACTTC.

This rearrangement joins TRBV28 to TRBJ2-7; no definite D call. The CDR3 has 12 amino acids. With 8 bases removed from V and 0 bases from J, the gap between germline ends came to 8 bases. CDR1 is MDHEN, CDR2 SYDVKM, per germline. CDR3 DNA sequence: TGTGCCAGCGGCAGCTACTCCTACGAGCAGTACTTC. It translates to CASGSYSYEQYF. Drawing the rest from reference TRBV28 and TRBJ2-7, the complete variable domain is DVKVTQSSRYLVKRTGEKVFLECVQDMDHENMFWYRQDPGLGLRLIYFSYDVKMKEKGDIPEGYSVSREKKERFSLILESASTNQTSMYLCASGSYSYEQYFGPGTRLTVT.

There are a few counts of this clonotype. The chain combines TRBV6-2 or TRBV6-3 with TRBJ2-1; 13 nucleotides line up with TRBD2. V shed 1 base, J shed 7 bases, and the junction held 4 bases outside the gene matches. The CDR3 length is 16 residues. Germline CDR1 and CDR2: MNHEY and SVGEGT. The CDR3 coding sequence is TGTGCCAGCAGTTACTATCGGACTAGCGGGAGAAATGAGCAGTTCTTC. As protein: CASSYYRTSGRNEQFF.

This clonotype was observed at least ten times. The rearrangement uses TRBV7-9 and TRBJ2-1; D unresolved. Germline V gives CDR1 SEHNR, CDR2 FQNEAQ (reference sequence). The CDR3 extends over 18 amino acids. V lost 3 bases and J 1 base, leaving 19 bases between the germline ends. This CDR3 reads CASSLVLDTLISYNEQFF. The DNA of the CDR3 is TGTGCCAGCAGCTTGGTCCTTGACACACTTATTTCCTACAATGAGCAGTTCTTC.

The J gene is TRBJ1-5, the V gene TRBV7-2; D is unclear. Germline CDR1 reads SGHTA; CDR2 reads FQGNSA. The CDR3 is made up of 15 amino acids. V was pared by 1 base and J by 3 bases, with 10 bases between. Here the CDR3 DNA reads TGTGCCAGCAGCTTAGATCCAGGCCCCAATCAGCCCCAGCATTTT. As protein: CASSLDPGPNQPQHF.

The V and J genes are TRBV7-8 and TRBJ2-2, with D unclear. Germline V gives CDR1 SGHVS, CDR2 FQNEAQ. Trimming shortened V by 2 bases and J by 0 bases, and 7 bases separated the two germline ends. This CDR3 comprises 15 residues. The CDR3 is CASSLLIANTGELFF. CDR3 sequence (DNA): TGTGCCAGCAGCTTACTTATCGCGAACACCGGGGAGCTGTTTTTT.